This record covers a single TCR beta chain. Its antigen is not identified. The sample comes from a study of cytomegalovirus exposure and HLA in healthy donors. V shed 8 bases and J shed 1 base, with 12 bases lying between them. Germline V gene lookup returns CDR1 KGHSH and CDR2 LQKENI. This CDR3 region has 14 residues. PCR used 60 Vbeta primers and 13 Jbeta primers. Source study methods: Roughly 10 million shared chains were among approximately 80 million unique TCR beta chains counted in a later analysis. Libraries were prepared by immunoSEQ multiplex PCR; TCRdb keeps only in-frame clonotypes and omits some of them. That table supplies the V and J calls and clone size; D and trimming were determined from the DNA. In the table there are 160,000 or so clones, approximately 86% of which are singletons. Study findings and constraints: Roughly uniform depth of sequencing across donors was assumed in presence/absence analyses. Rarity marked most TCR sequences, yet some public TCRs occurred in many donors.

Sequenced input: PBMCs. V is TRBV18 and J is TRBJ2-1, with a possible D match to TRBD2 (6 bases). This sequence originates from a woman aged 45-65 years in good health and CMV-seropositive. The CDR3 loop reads CASPDYRSYNEQFF. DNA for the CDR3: TGTGCCAGCCCGGACTACCGATCCTACAATGAGCAGTTCTTC.